These T cell receptor beta chains were read from a single sample in a study of glioma-infiltrating T cells after dendritic cell vaccination. Sequenced by immunoSEQ multiplex PCR; TCRdb stores in-frame clones only, minus some. The sample holds 85,000 to 100,000 clones; roughly 85% are singletons and the top ten take around 8.5%. Sequenced here: blood, sampled after dendritic cell vaccination. These receptors were collected from a human donor with glioblastoma. CDR3s include the opening cysteine and the closing phenylalanine or tryptophan. Each record gives: D gene, clone size, V gene, J gene, CDR3 DNA, CDR3 protein. A D gene is named only where the DNA matches it firmly. The listing skips clone size in some rows; elsewhere it reads once, few, many or a size class.

d_call: TRBD1; clone_size: NA; v_call: TRBV6-1; j_call: TRBJ1-2; cdr3_nt: TGTGCCAGCAGGCCGACAGGGGGAAACTATGGCTACACCTTC; cdr3_aa: CASRPTGGNYGYTF
d_call: NA; clone_size: NA; v_call: TRBV9; j_call: TRBJ2-6; cdr3_nt: TGTGCCAGCAGCGTAGAGGGGGGGCGGTTAAAGGTAGCTGGGGCCAACGTCCTGACTTTC; cdr3_aa: CASSVEGGRLKVAGANVLTF
d_call: NA; clone_size: few; v_call: TRBV2; j_call: TRBJ1-5; cdr3_nt: TGTGCCAGCACCTTAAGGGGGGGGGCACGGCAGCCCCAGCATTTT; cdr3_aa: CASTLRGGARQPQHF
d_call: TRBD2; clone_size: NA; v_call: TRBV7-2; j_call: TRBJ2-7; cdr3_nt: TGTGCCAGCAGCCAAACCTCGCTAGCGGGGGGGCTCTACGAGCAGTACTTC; cdr3_aa: CASSQTSLAGGLYEQYF
d_call: NA; clone_size: NA; v_call: TRBV7-2; j_call: TRBJ1-2; cdr3_nt: TGTGCCAGCAGCTTAGGAGCGGACAGATACTATGGCTACACCTTC; cdr3_aa: CASSLGADRYYGYTF
d_call: TRBD1; clone_size: NA; v_call: TRBV15; j_call: TRBJ1-4; cdr3_nt: TGTGCCACCAGGCCGGGACAGGGATTTGAAAAACTGTTTTTT; cdr3_aa: CATRPGQGFEKLFF
d_call: NA; clone_size: NA; v_call: TRBV4-3; j_call: TRBJ1-5; cdr3_nt: TGCGCCAGCAGCCAATCTGAGGGCTGTCGTCGTCATAGCAATCAGCCCCAGCATTTT; cdr3_aa: CASSQSEGCRRHSNQPQHF
d_call: TRBD2; clone_size: NA; v_call: TRBV6-1; j_call: TRBJ2-7; cdr3_nt: TGTGCCAGCAGGCTAGCGGGGCTCTACGAGCAGTACTTC; cdr3_aa: CASRLAGLYEQYF
d_call: TRBD2; clone_size: NA; v_call: TRBV5-4; j_call: TRBJ2-7; cdr3_nt: TGTGCCAGCAGCTGGACTAGCGGGAGCTCCTACGAGCAGTACTTC; cdr3_aa: CASSWTSGSSYEQYF
d_call: NA; clone_size: NA; v_call: TRBV19; j_call: TRBJ1-5; cdr3_nt: TGTGCCAGTAGTATAGTAGTAAAGGGAGGACGGCAGCCCCAGCATTTT; cdr3_aa: CASSIVVKGGRQPQHF
d_call: TRBD1; clone_size: few; v_call: TRBV6-6; j_call: TRBJ1-1; cdr3_nt: TGTGCCAGCAGTACCCGGGACAGGGGGCATACTGAAGCTTTCTTT; cdr3_aa: CASSTRDRGHTEAFF
d_call: TRBD1; clone_size: once; v_call: TRBV5-6; j_call: TRBJ2-7; cdr3_nt: TGTGCCAGCAGCGCCGGGACAGGGGGCTACGAGCAGTACTTC; cdr3_aa: CASSAGTGGYEQYF
d_call: NA; clone_size: NA; v_call: TRBV29-1; j_call: TRBJ1-3; cdr3_nt: TGCAGCGTTGAAGGCAGCGTCTCTGGAAACACCATATATTTT; cdr3_aa: CSVEGSVSGNTIYF
d_call: NA; clone_size: many; v_call: TRBV6-1; j_call: TRBJ1-5; cdr3_nt: TGTGCCAGCAGTGAAGACAGGCTCAATCAGCCCCAGCATTTT; cdr3_aa: CASSEDRLNQPQHF
d_call: NA; clone_size: NA; v_call: TRBV11-3; j_call: TRBJ2-1; cdr3_nt: TGTGCCAGCAGCTTCTCCGGCTACAATGAGCAGTTCTTC; cdr3_aa: CASSFSGYNEQFF
d_call: TRBD1; clone_size: NA; v_call: TRBV9; j_call: TRBJ2-7; cdr3_nt: TGTGCCAGCAGTCCGACAGGGGGCGATACCTACGAGCAGTACTTC; cdr3_aa: CASSPTGGDTYEQYF
d_call: NA; clone_size: few; v_call: TRBV30; j_call: TRBJ2-6; cdr3_nt: TGTGCCTGGAGGATCCCGGGATCCTACTCTGGGGCCAACGTCCTGACTTTC; cdr3_aa: CAWRIPGSYSGANVLTF
d_call: TRBD1; clone_size: NA; v_call: TRBV10-2; j_call: TRBJ1-1; cdr3_nt: TGCGCCAGCAGTTTGGACAGGACGAACACTGAAGCTTTCTTT; cdr3_aa: CASSLDRTNTEAFF
d_call: TRBD2; clone_size: NA; v_call: TRBV7-6; j_call: TRBJ2-7; cdr3_nt: TGTGCCAGCAGCTCCCTGAGGAGCGGGAGGCTTGGCGACGAGCAGTACTTC; cdr3_aa: CASSSLRSGRLGDEQYF
d_call: TRBD1; clone_size: NA; v_call: TRBV6-5; j_call: TRBJ1-2; cdr3_nt: TGTGCCAGCAGTTACCGAGACAGGGGCTATGGCTACACCTTC; cdr3_aa: CASSYRDRGYGYTF
d_call: NA; clone_size: NA; v_call: TRBV5-1; j_call: TRBJ2-2; cdr3_nt: TGCGCCAGCAGCTTGGCCGGGGGAACCGGGGAGCTGTTTTTT; cdr3_aa: CASSLAGGTGELFF
d_call: TRBD1; clone_size: NA; v_call: TRBV7-2; j_call: TRBJ2-7; cdr3_nt: TGTGCCAGCAGCTCATCGACAGGGGGCGGATCGGGAGCTGGGTACGAGCAGTACTTC; cdr3_aa: CASSSSTGGGSGAGYEQYF
d_call: TRBD2; clone_size: NA; v_call: TRBV6-4; j_call: TRBJ2-3; cdr3_nt: TGTGCCAGCAGCGCTAGCGGGAGTGGGACAGATACGCAGTATTTT; cdr3_aa: CASSASGSGTDTQYF
d_call: TRBD1; clone_size: NA; v_call: TRBV6-6; j_call: TRBJ2-1; cdr3_nt: TGTGCCAGCAGTAGACAGGGCAATGAGCAGTTCTTC; cdr3_aa: CASSRQGNEQFF
d_call: TRBD1; clone_size: NA; v_call: TRBV18; j_call: TRBJ1-5; cdr3_nt: TGTGCCAGCTCACTAACCGGGACAGGGGGCTATCAGCCCCAGCATTTT; cdr3_aa: CASSLTGTGGYQPQHF
d_call: NA; clone_size: NA; v_call: TRBV14; j_call: TRBJ2-3; cdr3_nt: TGTGCCAGCAGCCCTGGCACAGATACGCAGTATTTT; cdr3_aa: CASSPGTDTQYF
d_call: TRBD1; clone_size: NA; v_call: TRBV4-2; j_call: TRBJ2-1; cdr3_nt: TGTGCCAGCAGCCAAAGAGAGGGACAGGCCCAAAATGAGCAGTTCTTC; cdr3_aa: CASSQREGQAQNEQFF
d_call: TRBD1; clone_size: NA; v_call: TRBV19; j_call: TRBJ2-7; cdr3_nt: TGTGCCAGTAGATCTAGTACCGGGACAGGTTACGAGCAGTACTTC; cdr3_aa: CASRSSTGTGYEQYF
d_call: NA; clone_size: NA; v_call: TRBV27; j_call: TRBJ2-7; cdr3_nt: TGTGCCAGCAGTTTCGAGACTTCGCCTACCTACGAGCAGTACTTC; cdr3_aa: CASSFETSPTYEQYF
d_call: NA; clone_size: NA; v_call: TRBV28; j_call: TRBJ2-1; cdr3_nt: TGTGCCAGCAGTTTCCATAGCGTTCGCTCCTACAATGAGCAGTTCTTC; cdr3_aa: CASSFHSVRSYNEQFF
d_call: TRBD1; clone_size: NA; v_call: TRBV28; j_call: TRBJ2-1; cdr3_nt: TGTGCCAGCCGGCGGGACAGGGTGCGTGAGCAGTTCTTC; cdr3_aa: CASRRDRVREQFF
d_call: NA; clone_size: NA; v_call: TRBV7-8; j_call: TRBJ2-7; cdr3_nt: TGTGCCAGCAGCTGGGGGGACGAGCAGTACTTC; cdr3_aa: CASSWGDEQYF
d_call: TRBD2; clone_size: NA; v_call: TRBV10-3; j_call: TRBJ2-7; cdr3_nt: TGTGCCATCAGTGAGCCCGCTGGGACTAGCGGGAACTCCTACGAGCAGTACTTC; cdr3_aa: CAISEPAGTSGNSYEQYF
d_call: TRBD1; clone_size: NA; v_call: TRBV5-4; j_call: TRBJ1-2; cdr3_nt: TGTGCCAGCAGCTTGGTGACAGGGCGGAATGGCTACACCTTC; cdr3_aa: CASSLVTGRNGYTF
d_call: NA; clone_size: NA; v_call: TRBV9; j_call: TRBJ1-4; cdr3_nt: TGTGCCAGCAGCGACAGGGAAAAACTGTTTTTT; cdr3_aa: CASSDREKLFF
d_call: TRBD1; clone_size: NA; v_call: TRBV27; j_call: TRBJ2-7; cdr3_nt: TGTGCCAGCAGTTTCCTCATGGGGGACAGGGACCCCTACGAGCAGTACTTC; cdr3_aa: CASSFLMGDRDPYEQYF
d_call: TRBD1; clone_size: NA; v_call: TRBV5-6; j_call: TRBJ2-2; cdr3_nt: TGTGCCAGCAGCCCGCTCGGGACAGGACGAAACACCGGGGAGCTGTTTTTT; cdr3_aa: CASSPLGTGRNTGELFF
d_call: TRBD1; clone_size: NA; v_call: TRBV2; j_call: TRBJ2-2; cdr3_nt: TGTGCCAGCTCCGGGACAGGGGTACCCGGGGAGCTGTTTTTT; cdr3_aa: CASSGTGVPGELFF
d_call: NA; clone_size: NA; v_call: TRBV7-6; j_call: TRBJ2-7; cdr3_nt: TGTGCCAGCAGCTCCGGACAGAGATACGAGCAGTACTTC; cdr3_aa: CASSSGQRYEQYF
d_call: TRBD2; clone_size: NA; v_call: TRBV5-6; j_call: TRBJ2-4; cdr3_nt: TGTGCCAGCAGCTGGGGGGGAGGGACTACCAAAAACATTCAGTACTTC; cdr3_aa: CASSWGGGTTKNIQYF
d_call: NA; clone_size: NA; v_call: TRBV19; j_call: TRBJ2-1; cdr3_nt: TGTGCCAGTAGAGGGACAATCTTCGATGAGCAGTTCTTC; cdr3_aa: CASRGTIFDEQFF
d_call: NA; clone_size: NA; v_call: TRBV15; j_call: TRBJ1-2; cdr3_nt: TGTGCCACCAGCAGAGATCGAGACACCTATGGCTACACCTTC; cdr3_aa: CATSRDRDTYGYTF
d_call: TRBD2; clone_size: once; v_call: TRBV30; j_call: TRBJ2-5; cdr3_nt: TGTGCCTGGAGTGTAGTAGCGGGAGTAGACGAGACCCAGTACTTC; cdr3_aa: CAWSVVAGVDETQYF
d_call: TRBD1; clone_size: NA; v_call: TRBV5-1; j_call: TRBJ2-5; cdr3_nt: TGCGCCAGCAGCTACGGGGACAGGGACCAAGAGACCCAGTACTTC; cdr3_aa: CASSYGDRDQETQYF
d_call: NA; clone_size: NA; v_call: TRBV5-1; j_call: TRBJ1-2; cdr3_nt: TGCGCCAGCATCCCCGCGCAGCGATTATATGGCTACACCTTC; cdr3_aa: CASIPAQRLYGYTF
d_call: NA; clone_size: few; v_call: TRBV4-3; j_call: TRBJ1-2; cdr3_nt: TGCGCCAGCAGCCAAGAGACAGGAAACTATGGCTACACCTTC; cdr3_aa: CASSQETGNYGYTF
d_call: NA; clone_size: NA; v_call: TRBV14; j_call: TRBJ1-2; cdr3_nt: TGTGCCAGCAGCCAAGACCCAGGTACCTATGGCTACACCTTC; cdr3_aa: CASSQDPGTYGYTF
d_call: TRBD1; clone_size: NA; v_call: TRBV29-1; j_call: TRBJ1-2; cdr3_nt: TGCAGCGTTGTCTACGACAGGGGATGGGGCTACACCTTC; cdr3_aa: CSVVYDRGWGYTF
d_call: NA; clone_size: once; v_call: TRBV9; j_call: TRBJ1-2; cdr3_nt: TGTGCCAGCAGCGTTTTTAGGCGGTTAGTCTATGGCTACACCTTC; cdr3_aa: CASSVFRRLVYGYTF
d_call: TRBD1; clone_size: NA; v_call: TRBV27; j_call: TRBJ2-7; cdr3_nt: TGTGCCAGCAGTGACGGACAGGGCCGCTACGAGCAGTACTTC; cdr3_aa: CASSDGQGRYEQYF